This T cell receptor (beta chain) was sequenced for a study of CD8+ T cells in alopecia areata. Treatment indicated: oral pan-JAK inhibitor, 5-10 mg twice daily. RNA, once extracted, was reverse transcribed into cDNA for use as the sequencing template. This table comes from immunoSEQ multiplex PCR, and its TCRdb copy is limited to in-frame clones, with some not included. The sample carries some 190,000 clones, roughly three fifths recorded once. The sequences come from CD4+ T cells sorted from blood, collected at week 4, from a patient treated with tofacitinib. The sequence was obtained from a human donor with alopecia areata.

The CDR3: CASSLVGRQPNQPQHF. CDR3 DNA sequence: TGTGCCAGCAGCTTAGTGGGACGACAGCCGAATCAGCCCCAGCATTTT. The rearrangement joins TRBV7-2 to TRBJ1-5; weak D call: TRBD1 (5 bases). Looked up from germline, CDR1 is SGHTA and CDR2 is FQGNSA. The germline V and J ends were trimmed by 1 base and 4 bases, with 14 bases remaining between them. CDR3 length equals 16 residues.